The present TCR beta chain was sequenced within a study of T cell repertoires in cytomegalovirus infection. Study at large: Public TCR beta signatures marked donors with CMV infection and the matching HLA. Broader study findings: HLA-C-restricted CMV clonotypes gave the most frequent clonotype in two of eight donors. The study identified carriers of CMV plus the relevant HLA from cumulative public TCR beta family frequency.

To note about this clonotype: Its antigen remains unidentified.

TCRdb reanalysed the reads using MiXCR and keeps one entry per CDR3 protein. The sample gives hundreds of thousands of distinct CDR3 sequences, approximately 34% of which show up once; roughly 2.8% is in the top ten. The germline gives CDR1 MGHRA, CDR2 YSYEKL. The CDR3 sequence is 17 residues long. After removal of 3 bases from V and 3 bases from J, the junction contained 10 bases not matched to a gene. Material for sequencing was PBMCs. The receptor comes from a human donor in good health (CMV status not recorded). Some clones in this sample may be carry-over from other donors' samples. The J gene is TRBJ1-4, the V gene TRBV4-1, with 7 bases aligning to TRBD1. The CDR3 region is CASSHVSRGFANEKLFF. In nucleotides, the CDR3 is TGCGCCAGCAGCCATGTGTCCAGGGGGTTTGCTAATGAAAAACTGTTTTTT.